This record covers a single T cell receptor beta chain. The data originate from a study of OX40 agonist ivuxolimab in advanced cancers. TCRdb's copy holds only in-frame clones and misses some; the assay was immunoSEQ multiplex PCR. The top ten hold under 2% of the sample, which has approximately 84,000 clones, 70% to 90% seen once. Germline CDR1 reads MNHNY; CDR2 reads SVGAGI (reference sequence). V was shortened by 5 bases and J by 8 bases, with 10 bases between the two germline ends. This CDR3 spans 11 amino acids. The sequence came from an adult with an advanced solid tumor such as melanoma, head and neck, liver or kidney cancer. Here the sequenced sample was CD4+ or CD8+ T cells sorted from blood, taken in a trial of the OX40 agonist ivuxolimab. The V call is TRBV6-6, the J call TRBJ2-7; the D gene is possibly TRBD2 (6 bases). CDR3 region: CASSEGRQQYF. CDR3 DNA: TGTGCCAGCAGTGAGGGGAGGCAGCAGTACTTC.